This T cell receptor beta chain was retrieved from a study of blood T cells in healthy people across ages. Total RNA extraction produced at least 5 micrograms (per sample) for the study. Worth noting for this clonotype: Its antigen is unidentified. A much more abundant neighbour one base away suggests this may be a read error.

The authors ran a second PCR of roughly 6 to 12 cycles using a sample-barcoded 5' primer and a J-beta primer mix. Each TCR beta cDNA got a 12-nucleotide random molecular identifier. From the 5' RACE reads, TCRdb called clonotypes with MiXCR, one entry per CDR3 protein. Among over 600,000 distinct CDR3 sequences listed, roughly three fifths were seen once. The study's findings and limits: PBMCs that were unsorted prevented a conclusive naive versus antigen-experienced comparison. A roughly linear fall in TCR beta diversity per million T cells was seen with increasing age.

This CDR3 has 15 residues. Trimming took off 5 bases at V and 0 bases at J, with 11 bases between the two ends. Germline V CDR1 and CDR2: DFQATT, SNEGSKA (reference sequence). The sequencing input was blood. The V and J genes are TRBV20-1 and TRBJ2-6, with D maybe TRBD1 (5 bases). The TCR originated in a middle-aged man in good health. In DNA form, the CDR3 reads TGCAGTGCTCCGGACAACACCTCTGGGGCCAACGTCCTGACTTTC. Translated, it gives CSAPDNTSGANVLTF.